The T cell receptor (beta chain) under discussion was sequenced for a study of blood T cell repertoires in COVID-19. Study-wide context: Material from acute and convalescent COVID-19 was sourced from the United States, Italy and Spain. Sample material is recorded as cDNA or gDNA derived from T cells, B-cell-depleted T cells, or PBMCs.

Looked up from germline, CDR1 is SGHRS and CDR2 is YFSETQ. There are 14 residues in the CDR3. Trimming stripped 4 bases from V and 0 bases from J, with 10 bases between. Some clones are missing from TCRdb's copy, which holds only in-frame ones; the method was immunoSEQ multiplex PCR. The table records fewer than 130,000 clones, roughly four fifths of them present only once. The origin of this receptor is a woman between 55 and 75 years old with acute or convalescent COVID-19. The sequenced sample consisted of peripheral blood. The chain uses TRBV5-1 and TRBJ2-5; a possible D gene is TRBD1 (6 bases). Here the CDR3 reads CASSKGQNQETQYF. In nucleotides, the CDR3 is TGCGCCAGCAGCAAAGGACAGAACCAAGAGACCCAGTACTTC.